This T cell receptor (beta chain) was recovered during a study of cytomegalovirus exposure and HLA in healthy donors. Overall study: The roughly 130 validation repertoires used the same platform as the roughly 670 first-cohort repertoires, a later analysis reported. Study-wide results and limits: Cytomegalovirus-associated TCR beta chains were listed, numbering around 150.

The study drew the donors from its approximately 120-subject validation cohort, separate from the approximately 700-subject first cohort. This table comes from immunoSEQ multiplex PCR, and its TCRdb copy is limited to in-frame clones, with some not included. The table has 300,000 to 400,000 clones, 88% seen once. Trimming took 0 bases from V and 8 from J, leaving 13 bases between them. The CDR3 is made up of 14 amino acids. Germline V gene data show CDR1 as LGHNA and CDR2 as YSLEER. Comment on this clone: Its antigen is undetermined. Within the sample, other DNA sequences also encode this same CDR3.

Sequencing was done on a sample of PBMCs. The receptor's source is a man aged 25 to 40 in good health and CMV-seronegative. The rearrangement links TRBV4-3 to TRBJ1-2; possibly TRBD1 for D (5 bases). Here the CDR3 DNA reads TGCGCCAGCAGCCAAGATGTGGGGCGAGGCGGCTACACCTTC. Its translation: CASSQDVGRGGYTF.